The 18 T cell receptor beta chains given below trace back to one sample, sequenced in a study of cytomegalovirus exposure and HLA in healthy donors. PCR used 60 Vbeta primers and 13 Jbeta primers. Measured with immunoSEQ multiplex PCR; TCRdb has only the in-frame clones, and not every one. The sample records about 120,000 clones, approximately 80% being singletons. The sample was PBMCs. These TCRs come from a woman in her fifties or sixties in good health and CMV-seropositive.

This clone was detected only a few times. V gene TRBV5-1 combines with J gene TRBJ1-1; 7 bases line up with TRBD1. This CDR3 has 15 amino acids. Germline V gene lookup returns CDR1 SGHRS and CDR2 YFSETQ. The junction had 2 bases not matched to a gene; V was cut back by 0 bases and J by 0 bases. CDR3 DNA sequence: TGCGCCAGCAGCTTGGCGACAGGGTTGAACACTGAAGCTTTCTTT. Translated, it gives CASSLATGLNTEAFF.

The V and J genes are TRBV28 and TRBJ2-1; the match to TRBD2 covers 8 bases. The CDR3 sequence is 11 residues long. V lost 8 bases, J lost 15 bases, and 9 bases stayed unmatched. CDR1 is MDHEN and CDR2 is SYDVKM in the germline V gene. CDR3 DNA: TGTGCCAGCGCCCGGGAGGGGCGGCGGTTCTTC. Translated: CASAREGRRFF.

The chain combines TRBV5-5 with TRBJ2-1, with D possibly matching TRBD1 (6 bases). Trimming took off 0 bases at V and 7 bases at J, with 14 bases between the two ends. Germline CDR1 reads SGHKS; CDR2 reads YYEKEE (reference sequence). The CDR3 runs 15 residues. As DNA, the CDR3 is TGTGCCAGCAGCTTGGGGACCGGAAGGGGGAATGAGCAGTTCTTC. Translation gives CASSLGTGRGNEQFF. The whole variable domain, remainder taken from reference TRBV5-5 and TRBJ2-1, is DAGVTQSPTHLIKTRGQQVTLRCSPISGHKSVSWYQQVLGQGPQFIFQYYEKEERGRGNFPDRFSARQFPNYSSELNVNALLLGDSALYLCASSLGTGRGNEQFFGPGTRLTVL.

This CDR3 reads CASSFLAGGPIEQYF. The CDR3 bases are TGTGCCAGCAGTTTCCTAGCGGGAGGGCCTATCGAGCAGTACTTC. The chain carries TRBV7-9 and TRBJ2-7; 12 positions agree with TRBD2. V was pared by 6 bases and J by 6 bases, with 9 bases of the junction left unmatched. From germline, CDR1 is SEHNR and CDR2 FQNEAQ (reference sequence). This CDR3 region has 15 residues.

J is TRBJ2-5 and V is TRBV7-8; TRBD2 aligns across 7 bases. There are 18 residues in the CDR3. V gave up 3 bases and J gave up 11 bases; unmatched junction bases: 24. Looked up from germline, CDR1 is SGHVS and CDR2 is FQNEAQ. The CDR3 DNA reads TGTGCCAGCAGCTTCCCCGGGGGGAGACTCCTTAATAGTGGAGAGCAGTACTTC. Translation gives CASSFPGGRLLNSGEQYF.

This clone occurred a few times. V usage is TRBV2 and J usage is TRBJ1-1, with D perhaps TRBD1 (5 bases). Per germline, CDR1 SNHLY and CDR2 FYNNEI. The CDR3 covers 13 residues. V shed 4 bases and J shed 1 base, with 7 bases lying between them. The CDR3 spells CASSGDRNTEAFF. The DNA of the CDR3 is TGTGCCAGCAGTGGAGACAGGAACACTGAAGCTTTCTTT.

CDR3 sequence reads: CASSLGQGTETQYF. The CDR3, as DNA: TGTGCCAGCAGCTTAGGGCAGGGTACAGAGACCCAGTACTTC. The chain uses TRBV7-9 and TRBJ2-5, with a possible D match to TRBD1 (5 bases). V was clipped by 1 base and J by 4 bases, with 10 bases between them. The germline gives CDR1 SEHNR, CDR2 FQNEAQ (reference sequence). CDR3 length equals 14 residues.

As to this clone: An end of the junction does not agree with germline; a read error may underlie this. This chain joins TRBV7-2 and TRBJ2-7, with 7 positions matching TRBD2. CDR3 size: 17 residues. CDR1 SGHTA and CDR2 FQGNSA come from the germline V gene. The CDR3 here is CASSLAVNGRGSYEQYF. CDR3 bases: TGTGCCAGCAGCCTAGCGGTAAATGGACGGGGCTCCTACGAGCAGTACTTC.

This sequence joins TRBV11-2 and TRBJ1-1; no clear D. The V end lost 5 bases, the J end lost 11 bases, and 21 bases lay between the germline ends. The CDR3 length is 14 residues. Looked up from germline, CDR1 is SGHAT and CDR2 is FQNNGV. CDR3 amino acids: CASSPHYERVLAFF. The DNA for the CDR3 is TGTGCCAGCAGCCCACATTACGAGCGGGTTTTGGCTTTCTTT. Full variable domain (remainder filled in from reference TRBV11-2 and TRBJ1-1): EAGVAQSPRYKIIEKRQSVAFWCNPISGHATLYWYQQILGQGPKLLIQFQNNGVVDDSQLPKDRFSAERLKGVDSTLKIQPAKLEDSAVYLCASSPHYERVLAFFGQGTRLTVV.

The CDR3 sequence is CASSQSWGGYTEAFF. CDR3 nucleotides: TGCGCCAGCAGTCAATCGTGGGGGGGGTACACTGAAGCTTTCTTT. The rearrangement uses TRBV23-1 and TRBJ1-1; D is perhaps TRBD1 (5 bases). TRBV23-1 is recorded as an ORF, its role being uncertain. Trimming removed 0 bases from V and 3 bases from J, with 11 bases in between. The CDR3 has 15 residues.

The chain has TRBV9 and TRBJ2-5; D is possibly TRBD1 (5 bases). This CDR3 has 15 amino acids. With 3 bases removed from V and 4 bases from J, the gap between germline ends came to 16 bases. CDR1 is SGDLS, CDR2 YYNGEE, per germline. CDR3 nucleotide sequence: TGTGCCAGCAGCGAGGGGAAGGGGTCTACAGAGACCCAGTACTTC. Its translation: CASSEGKGSTETQYF. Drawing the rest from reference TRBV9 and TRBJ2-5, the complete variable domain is DSGVTQTPKHLITATGQRVTLRCSPRSGDLSVYWYQQSLDQGLQFLIQYYNGEERAKGNILERFSAQQFPDLHSELNLSSLELGDSALYFCASSEGKGSTETQYFGPGTRLLVL.

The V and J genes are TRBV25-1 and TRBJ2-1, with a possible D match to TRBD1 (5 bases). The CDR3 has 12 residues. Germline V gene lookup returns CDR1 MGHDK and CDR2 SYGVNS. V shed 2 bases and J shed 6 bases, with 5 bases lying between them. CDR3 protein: CASSEQGNEQFF. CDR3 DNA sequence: TGTGCCAGCAGTGAACAGGGCAATGAGCAGTTCTTC.

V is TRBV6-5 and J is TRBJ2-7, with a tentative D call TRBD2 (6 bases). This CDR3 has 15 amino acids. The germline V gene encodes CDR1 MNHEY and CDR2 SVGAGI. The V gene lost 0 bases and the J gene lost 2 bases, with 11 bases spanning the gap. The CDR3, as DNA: TGTGCCAGCAGTTACTCGGGACTCGGGGCCTACGAGCAGTACTTC. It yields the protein CASSYSGLGAYEQYF.

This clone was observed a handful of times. CDR3 DNA sequence: TGCGCCAGCAGCACACAGGGCCGCGGCACTGAAGCTTTCTTT. Translating gives CASSTQGRGTEAFF. The chain is built from TRBV5-1 and TRBJ1-1, with D tentatively TRBD1 (6 bases). This CDR3 is built from 14 residues. The germline V and J ends were trimmed by 4 bases and 4 bases, with 14 bases remaining between them. Germline V gives CDR1 SGHRS, CDR2 YFSETQ.

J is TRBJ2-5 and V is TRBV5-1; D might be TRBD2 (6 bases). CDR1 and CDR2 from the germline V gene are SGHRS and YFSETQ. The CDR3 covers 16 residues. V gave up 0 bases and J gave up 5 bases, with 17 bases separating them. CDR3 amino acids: CASSLGWRGFQETQYF. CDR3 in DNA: TGCGCCAGCAGCTTGGGTTGGCGGGGATTTCAGGAGACCCAGTACTTC.

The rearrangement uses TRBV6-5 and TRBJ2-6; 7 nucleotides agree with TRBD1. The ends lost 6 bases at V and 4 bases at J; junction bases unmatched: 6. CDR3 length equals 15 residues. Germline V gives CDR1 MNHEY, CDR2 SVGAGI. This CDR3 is CASRKQGTGANVLTF. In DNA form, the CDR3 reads TGTGCCAGCAGGAAACAGGGGACCGGGGCCAACGTCCTGACTTTC.

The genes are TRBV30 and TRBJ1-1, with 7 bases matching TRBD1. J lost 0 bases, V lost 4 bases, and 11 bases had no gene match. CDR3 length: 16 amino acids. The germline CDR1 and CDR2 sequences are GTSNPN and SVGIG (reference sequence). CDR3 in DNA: TGTGCCTGGATTCATCAGGGGACAGATATGAACACTGAAGCTTTCTTT. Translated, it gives CAWIHQGTDMNTEAFF.

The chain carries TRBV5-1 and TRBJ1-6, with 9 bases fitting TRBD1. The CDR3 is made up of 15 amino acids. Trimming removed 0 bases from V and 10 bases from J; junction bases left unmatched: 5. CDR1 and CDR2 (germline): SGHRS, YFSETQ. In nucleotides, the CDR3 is TGCGCCAGCAGCTTGGGACAGGGGGGGTCGTCACCCCTCCACTTT. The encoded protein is CASSLGQGGSSPLHF.